Sequencing of this T cell receptor (beta chain) was carried out in a study of T cell responses to AZD1222 COVID-19 vaccine. Study context: Pooling of second doses given at about 4 or about 12 weeks was done.

In the case of this clone: Its antigen is currently unknown. Relative to the germline gene, one junction end is altered; a read error may explain this.

Study results and caveats: Donor demographics were predominantly white British with a female majority; clonal diversity may be underestimated. Unmutated regions of variants are reportedly targeted by nearly half of spike-specific TCRs. Among AZD1222 vaccinees, only 5 to 7 were seropositive at baseline.

The protocol was immunoSEQ multiplex PCR, while the TCRdb copy is restricted to in-frame clones and leaves out a portion. Of about 190,000 clones in the sample, approximately 91% were seen once. This clonotype was sampled from an adult in good health. This material consisted of peripheral blood, taken on day 0 of AZD1222 vaccination.

CDR3 residues: CASSPPERDLIF. The CDR3 DNA reads TGTGCCAGCTCACCGCCCGAGAGGGATTTGATTTTT. V is TRBV18 and J is TRBJ2-3, with a possible D match to TRBD2 (5 bases). The CDR3 is 12 residues long. CDR1 and CDR2 from the germline V gene are KGHSH and LQKENI.